This T cell receptor beta chain stems from a study of blood T cell repertoires in COVID-19. Study as a whole: Researchers got acute and convalescent COVID-19 samples from the United States, Italy and Spain. PBMCs, B-cell-depleted T cells, or T cells provided the cDNA or gDNA that made up the material.

Per the authors' pipeline: Scientists estimated how many nucleated cells there were by amplifying reference gene primers. Repertoires were generated with immunoSEQ multiplex PCR, while TCRdb's copy carries only in-frame clones and drops some. The DNA gave D and trimming, while V, J and clone size come from that table. The sample lists 250,000 to 300,000 clones, approximately 90% seen once, with around 2.2% in the top ten. The CDR3 spans 16 residues. Germline V lookup: CDR1 SGHDT, CDR2 YYEEEE. V was clipped by 0 bases and J by 5 bases, with 17 bases between them. This chain links TRBV5-6 with TRBJ2-5; a possible D gene is TRBD2 (6 bases). This TCR was recovered from a woman under 40 with COVID-19, enrolled during active disease. The sample taken for sequencing was peripheral blood. CDR3 coding DNA: TGTGCCAGCAGCTTGGACGCGACTAGGAGTCGTGAGACCCAGTACTTC. Encoded protein: CASSLDATRSRETQYF. The variable domain in full, completed from reference TRBV5-6 and TRBJ2-5, reads DAGVTQSPTHLIKTRGQQVTLRCSPKSGHDTVSWYQQALGQGPQFIFQYYEEEERQRGNFPDRFSGHQFPNYSSELNVNALLLGDSALYLCASSLDATRSRETQYFGPGTRLLVL.